The source of this TCR beta chain is a study of blood T cell repertoires in COVID-19. Produced via immunoSEQ multiplex PCR; TCRdb's table is partial and in-frame only. The sample consists of roughly 150,000 clones, around four fifths of them appearing once. This clone has only a few counts. The CDR3 has 15 amino acids. The V gene's germline CDR1 is SGHKS and CDR2 YYEKEE (reference sequence). Trimming took 1 base from V and 6 from J, leaving 14 bases between them. Study members were between about 18 and 100 years old and lived in over 20 US regions. Clinical history reported by participants formed the basis on which cohorts were assigned.

This chain links TRBV5-5 with TRBJ1-5, with a tentative D call TRBD1 (6 bases). This clonotype was obtained from a man between 45 and 60 years old who had recovered from COVID-19. The sequencing input was PBMCs or T cells enriched from blood (not recorded which). The CDR3 DNA reads as TGTGCCAGCAGCTTGTCGTCAGGGGTAAGTCAGCCCCAGCATTTT. This gives the protein CASSLSSGVSQPQHF.